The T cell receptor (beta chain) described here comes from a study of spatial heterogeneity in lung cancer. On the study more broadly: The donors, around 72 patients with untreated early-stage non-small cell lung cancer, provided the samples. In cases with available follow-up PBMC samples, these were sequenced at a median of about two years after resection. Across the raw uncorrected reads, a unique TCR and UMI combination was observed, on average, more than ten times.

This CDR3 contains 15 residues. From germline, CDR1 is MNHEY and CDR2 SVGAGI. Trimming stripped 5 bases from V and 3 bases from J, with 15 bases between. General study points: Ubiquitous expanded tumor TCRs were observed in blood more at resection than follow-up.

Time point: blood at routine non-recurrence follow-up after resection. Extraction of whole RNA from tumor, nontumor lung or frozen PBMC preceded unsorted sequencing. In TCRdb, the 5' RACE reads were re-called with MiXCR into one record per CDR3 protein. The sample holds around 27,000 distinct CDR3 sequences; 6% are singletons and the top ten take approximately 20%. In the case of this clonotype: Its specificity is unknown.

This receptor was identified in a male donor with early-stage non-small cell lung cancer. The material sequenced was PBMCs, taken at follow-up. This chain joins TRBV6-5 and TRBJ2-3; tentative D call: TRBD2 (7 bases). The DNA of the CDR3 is TGTGCCAGCAGTGCCGAGGGAGGGGGAACAGATACGCAGTATTTT. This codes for CASSAEGGGTDTQYF.